The T cell receptor beta chain described here comes from a study of T cell responses to AZD1222 COVID-19 vaccine. Points from the study as a whole: A mostly white British donor set with more females was recruited, and clonal diversity was possibly underestimated.

The germline V and J ends were trimmed by 3 bases and 4 bases, with 10 bases remaining between them. Germline CDR1 is KGHSH and CDR2 is LQKENI. The CDR3 length is 14 residues. A remark on this clone: Its target is unknown.

The protocol was immunoSEQ multiplex PCR, while the TCRdb copy is restricted to in-frame clones and leaves out a portion. The data hold 150,000 to 180,000 clones, with about 90% observed a single time. This sample comprised peripheral blood, obtained on day 0 of MenACWY control vaccination. The TCR originated in an adult in good health. V is TRBV18 and J is TRBJ1-5; D uncertain. Written as DNA, the CDR3 is TGTGCCAGCTCACCCCTAGCTGCTAATCAGCCCCAGCATTTT. Translating it yields CASSPLAANQPQHF.